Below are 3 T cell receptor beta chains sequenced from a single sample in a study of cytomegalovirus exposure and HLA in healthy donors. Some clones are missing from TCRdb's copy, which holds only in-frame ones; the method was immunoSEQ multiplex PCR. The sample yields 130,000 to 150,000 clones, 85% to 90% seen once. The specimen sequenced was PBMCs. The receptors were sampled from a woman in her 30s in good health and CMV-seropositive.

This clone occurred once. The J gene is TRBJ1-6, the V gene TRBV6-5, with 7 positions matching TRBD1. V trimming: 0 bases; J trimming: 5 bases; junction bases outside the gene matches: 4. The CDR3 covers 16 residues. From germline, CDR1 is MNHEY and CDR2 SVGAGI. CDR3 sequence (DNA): TGTGCCAGCAGTTACTCGAAACAGGGGAATAATTCACCCCTCCACTTT. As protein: CASSYSKQGNNSPLHF.

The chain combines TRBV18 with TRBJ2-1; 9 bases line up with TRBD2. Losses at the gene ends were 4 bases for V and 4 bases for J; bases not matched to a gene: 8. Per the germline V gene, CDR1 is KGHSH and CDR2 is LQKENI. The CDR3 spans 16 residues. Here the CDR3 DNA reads TGTGCCAGCTCACTAGAGCGGGAGGTCGTTTACAATGAGCAGTTCTTC. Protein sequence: CASSLEREVVYNEQFF.

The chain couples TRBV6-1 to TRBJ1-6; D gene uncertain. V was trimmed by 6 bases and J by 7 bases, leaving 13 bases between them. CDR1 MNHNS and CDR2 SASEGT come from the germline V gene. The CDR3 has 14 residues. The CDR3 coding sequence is TGTGCCAGCAGCCCCATATACGAGAATTCACCCCTCCACTTT. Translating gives CASSPIYENSPLHF.